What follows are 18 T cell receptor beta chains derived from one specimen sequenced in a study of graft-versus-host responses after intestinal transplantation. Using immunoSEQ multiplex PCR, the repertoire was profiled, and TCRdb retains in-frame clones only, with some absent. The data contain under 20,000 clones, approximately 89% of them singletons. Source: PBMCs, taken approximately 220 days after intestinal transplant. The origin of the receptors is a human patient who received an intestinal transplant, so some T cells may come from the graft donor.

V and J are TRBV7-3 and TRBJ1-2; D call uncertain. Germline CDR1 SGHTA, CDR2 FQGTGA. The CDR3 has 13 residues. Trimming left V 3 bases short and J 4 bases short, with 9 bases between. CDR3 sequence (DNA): TGTGCCAGCAGCTTGGACGGGTCCTATGGCTACACCTTC. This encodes CASSLDGSYGYTF.

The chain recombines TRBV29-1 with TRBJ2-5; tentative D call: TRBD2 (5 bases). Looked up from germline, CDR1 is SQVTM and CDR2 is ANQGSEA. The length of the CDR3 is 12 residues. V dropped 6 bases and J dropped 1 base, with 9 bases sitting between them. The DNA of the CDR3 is TGCAGCGTCGGTACTAGCCAAGAGACCCAGTACTTC. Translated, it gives CSVGTSQETQYF.

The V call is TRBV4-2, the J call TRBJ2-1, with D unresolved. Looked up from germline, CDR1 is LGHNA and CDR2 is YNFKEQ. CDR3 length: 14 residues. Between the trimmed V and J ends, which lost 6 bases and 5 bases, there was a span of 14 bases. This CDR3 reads CASRLDGNDNEQFF. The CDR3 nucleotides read TGTGCCAGCAGGCTAGACGGTAATGACAATGAGCAGTTCTTC.

The CDR3 reads CASSLGFWGNQPQHF. CDR3 bases: TGTGCCAGTAGTCTCGGGTTTTGGGGCAATCAGCCCCAGCATTTT. The chain joins TRBV19 to TRBJ1-5; D gene ambiguous. In germline, CDR1 is LNHDA, CDR2 SQIVND (reference sequence). This CDR3 is 15 amino acids long. V was clipped by 5 bases and J by 2 bases, with 13 bases between them.

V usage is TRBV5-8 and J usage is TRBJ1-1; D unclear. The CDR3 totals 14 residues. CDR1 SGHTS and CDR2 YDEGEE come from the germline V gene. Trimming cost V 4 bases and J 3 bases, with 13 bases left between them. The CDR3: CASSPVPGDTEAFF. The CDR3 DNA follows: TGTGCCAGCAGCCCGGTCCCTGGGGACACTGAAGCTTTCTTT.

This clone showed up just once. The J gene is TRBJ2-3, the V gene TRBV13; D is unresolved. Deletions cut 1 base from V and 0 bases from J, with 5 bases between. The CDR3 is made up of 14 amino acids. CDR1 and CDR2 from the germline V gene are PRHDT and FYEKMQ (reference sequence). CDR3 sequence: CASSLASSTDTQYF. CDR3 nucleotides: TGTGCCAGCAGCTTAGCGAGTAGCACAGATACGCAGTATTTT.

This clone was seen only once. The CDR3 loop is CASSYSGRNNEQFF. The CDR3 DNA is TGTGCCAGCAGTTACTCCGGCCGCAACAATGAGCAGTTCTTC. V gene TRBV6-5 combines with J gene TRBJ2-1; no clear D gene. Trimming removed 0 bases at V and 5 bases at J, with 8 bases between. CDR1 and CDR2 (germline): MNHEY, SVGAGI. This CDR3 is built from 14 residues.

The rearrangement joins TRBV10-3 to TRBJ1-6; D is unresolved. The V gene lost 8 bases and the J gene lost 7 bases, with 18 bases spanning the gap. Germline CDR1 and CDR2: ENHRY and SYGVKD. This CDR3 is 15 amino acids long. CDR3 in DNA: TGTGCCATCCAAGAGGGCCCCGTCGAGAATTCACCCCTCCACTTT. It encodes CAIQEGPVENSPLHF.

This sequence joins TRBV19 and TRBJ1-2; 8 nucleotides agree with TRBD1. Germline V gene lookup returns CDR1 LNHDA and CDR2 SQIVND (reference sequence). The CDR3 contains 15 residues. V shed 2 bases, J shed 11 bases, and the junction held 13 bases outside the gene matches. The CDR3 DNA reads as TGTGCCAGTAGTATAAGGGTTAGGACAGGGATGGGATACACCTTC. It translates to CASSIRVRTGMGYTF.

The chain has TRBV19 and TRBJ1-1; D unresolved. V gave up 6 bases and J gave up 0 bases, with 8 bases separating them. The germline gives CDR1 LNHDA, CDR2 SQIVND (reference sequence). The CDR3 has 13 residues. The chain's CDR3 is CASSSALNTEAFF. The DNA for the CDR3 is TGTGCCAGTAGCTCCGCCTTGAACACTGAAGCTTTCTTT.

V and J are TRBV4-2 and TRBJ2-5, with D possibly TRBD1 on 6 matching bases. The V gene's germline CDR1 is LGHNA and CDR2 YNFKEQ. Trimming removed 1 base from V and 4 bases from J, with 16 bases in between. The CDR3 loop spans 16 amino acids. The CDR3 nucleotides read TGTGCCAGCAGCCAAGTCGTTCAGGGGCAGGGAGAGACCCAGTACTTC. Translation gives CASSQVVQGQGETQYF.

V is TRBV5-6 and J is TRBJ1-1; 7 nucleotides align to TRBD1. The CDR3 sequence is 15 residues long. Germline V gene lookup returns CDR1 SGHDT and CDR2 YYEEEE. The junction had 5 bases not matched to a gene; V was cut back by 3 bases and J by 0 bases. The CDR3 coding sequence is TGTGCCAGCAGCTCGACGGGACAGCTGAACACTGAAGCTTTCTTT. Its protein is CASSSTGQLNTEAFF.

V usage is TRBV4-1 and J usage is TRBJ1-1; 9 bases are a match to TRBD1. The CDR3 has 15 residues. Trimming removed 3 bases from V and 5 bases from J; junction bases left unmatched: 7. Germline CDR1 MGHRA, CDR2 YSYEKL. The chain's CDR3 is CASSHPGQGRTEAFF. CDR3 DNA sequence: TGCGCCAGCAGCCACCCGGGACAGGGAAGGACTGAAGCTTTCTTT.

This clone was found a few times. The CDR3 bases are TGTGCCAGCAGTCCGTTCGCGTATGGCTACACCTTC. It is translated as CASSPFAYGYTF. The chain joins TRBV6-1 to TRBJ1-2; D not resolved. The CDR3 has 12 residues. V shed 5 bases and J shed 5 bases, with 9 bases lying between them. From germline, CDR1 is MNHNS and CDR2 SASEGT.

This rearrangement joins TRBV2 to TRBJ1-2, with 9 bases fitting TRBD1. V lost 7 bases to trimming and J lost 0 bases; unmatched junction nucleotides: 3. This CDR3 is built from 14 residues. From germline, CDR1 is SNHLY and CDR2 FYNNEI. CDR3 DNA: TGTGCCAGCACCTACAGGGGGCCTAACTATGGCTACACCTTC. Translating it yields CASTYRGPNYGYTF.

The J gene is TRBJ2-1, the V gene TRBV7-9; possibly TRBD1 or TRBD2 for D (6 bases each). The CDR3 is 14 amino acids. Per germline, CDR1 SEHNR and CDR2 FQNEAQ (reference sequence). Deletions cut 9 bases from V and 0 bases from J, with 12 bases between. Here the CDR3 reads CASNGGHSYNEQFF. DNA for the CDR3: TGTGCCAGTAATGGGGGGCACTCCTACAATGAGCAGTTCTTC.

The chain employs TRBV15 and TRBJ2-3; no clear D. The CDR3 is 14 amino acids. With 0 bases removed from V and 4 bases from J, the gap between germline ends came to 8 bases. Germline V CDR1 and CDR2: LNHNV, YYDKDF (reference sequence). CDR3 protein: CATSRDLISDTQYF. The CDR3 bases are TGTGCCACCAGCAGAGACTTAATCTCAGATACGCAGTATTTT.

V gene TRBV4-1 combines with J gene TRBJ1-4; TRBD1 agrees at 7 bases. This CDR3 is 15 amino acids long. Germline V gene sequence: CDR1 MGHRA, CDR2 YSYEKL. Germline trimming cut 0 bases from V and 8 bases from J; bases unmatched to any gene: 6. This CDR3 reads CASSQDWTGGEKLFF. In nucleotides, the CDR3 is TGCGCCAGCAGCCAAGATTGGACAGGAGGGGAAAAACTGTTTTTT.